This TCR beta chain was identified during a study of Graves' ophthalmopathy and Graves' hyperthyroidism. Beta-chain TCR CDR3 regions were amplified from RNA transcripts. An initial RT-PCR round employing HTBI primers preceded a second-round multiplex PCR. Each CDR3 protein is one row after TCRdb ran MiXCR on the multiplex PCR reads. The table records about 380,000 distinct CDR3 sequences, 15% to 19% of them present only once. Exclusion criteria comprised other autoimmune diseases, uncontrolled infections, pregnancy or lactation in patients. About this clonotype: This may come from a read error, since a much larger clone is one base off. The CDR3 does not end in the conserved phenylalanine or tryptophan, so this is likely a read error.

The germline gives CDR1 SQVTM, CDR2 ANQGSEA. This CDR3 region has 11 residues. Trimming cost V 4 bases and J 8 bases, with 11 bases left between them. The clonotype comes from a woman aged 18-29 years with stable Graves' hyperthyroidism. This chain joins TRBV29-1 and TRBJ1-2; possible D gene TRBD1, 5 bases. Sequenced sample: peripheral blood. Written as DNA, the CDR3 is TGCAGCGTTGGTAGAGGGGAGGGCTACACCTAC. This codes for CSVGRGEGYTY.